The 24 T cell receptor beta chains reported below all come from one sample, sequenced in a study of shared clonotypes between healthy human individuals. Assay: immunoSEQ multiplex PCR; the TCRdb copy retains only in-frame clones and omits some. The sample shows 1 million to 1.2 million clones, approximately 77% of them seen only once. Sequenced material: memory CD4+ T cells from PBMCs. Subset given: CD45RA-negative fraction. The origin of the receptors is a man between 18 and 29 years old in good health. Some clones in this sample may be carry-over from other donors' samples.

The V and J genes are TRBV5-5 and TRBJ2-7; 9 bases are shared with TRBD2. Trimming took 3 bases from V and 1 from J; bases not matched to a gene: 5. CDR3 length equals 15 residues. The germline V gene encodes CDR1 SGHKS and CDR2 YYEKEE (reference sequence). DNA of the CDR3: TGTGCCAGCAGCTCGACTAGCGGATTGTCCTACGAGCAGTACTTC. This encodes CASSSTSGLSYEQYF.

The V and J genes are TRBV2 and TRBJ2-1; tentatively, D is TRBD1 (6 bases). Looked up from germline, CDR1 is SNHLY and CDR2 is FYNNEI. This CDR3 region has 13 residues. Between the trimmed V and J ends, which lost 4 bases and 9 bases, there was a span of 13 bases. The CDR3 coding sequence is TGTGCCAGCAGTGTACAGGGTAGTGGTGAGCAGTTCTTC. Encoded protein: CASSVQGSGEQFF.

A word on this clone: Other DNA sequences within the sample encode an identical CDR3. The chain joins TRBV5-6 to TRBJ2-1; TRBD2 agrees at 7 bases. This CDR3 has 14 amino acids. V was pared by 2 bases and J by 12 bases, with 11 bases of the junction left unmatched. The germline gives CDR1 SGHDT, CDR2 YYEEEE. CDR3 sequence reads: CASSFSGSAGLQFF. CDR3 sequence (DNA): TGTGCCAGCAGCTTTTCGGGCTCAGCGGGGTTGCAGTTCTTC.

The DNA of the CDR3 is TGTGCCAGCAGGATGACCTTTGAAGCTTTCTTT. Translating gives CASRMTFEAFF. The chain combines TRBV6-5 with TRBJ1-1; D is ambiguous. From germline, CDR1 is MNHEY and CDR2 SVGAGI. Trimming shortened V by 6 bases and J by 7 bases, and 9 bases separated the two germline ends. This CDR3 is built from 11 residues.

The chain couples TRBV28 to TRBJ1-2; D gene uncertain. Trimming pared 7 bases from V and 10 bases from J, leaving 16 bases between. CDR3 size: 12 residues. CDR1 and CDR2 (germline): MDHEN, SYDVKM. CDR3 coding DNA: TGTGCCAGCACGCCCCGGGTCCGGCCCTACACCTTC. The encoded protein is CASTPRVRPYTF.

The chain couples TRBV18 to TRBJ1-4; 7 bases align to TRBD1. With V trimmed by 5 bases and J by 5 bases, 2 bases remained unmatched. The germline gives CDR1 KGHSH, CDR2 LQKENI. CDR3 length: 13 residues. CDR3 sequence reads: CASSSDRNEKLFF. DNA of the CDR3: TGTGCCAGCTCATCGGACAGGAATGAAAAACTGTTTTTT.

DNA for the CDR3: TGTGCCAGCACCTACCCGAGGGAGGGCTACACCGGGGAGCTGTTTTTT. It encodes CASTYPREGYTGELFF. The gene calls are TRBV6-6 and TRBJ2-2; 7 bases line up with TRBD2. This CDR3 spans 16 amino acids. The V segment lost 7 bases and the J segment 3 bases; nucleotides outside the gene matches: 11. Germline CDR1 is MNHNY and CDR2 is SVGAGI (reference sequence).

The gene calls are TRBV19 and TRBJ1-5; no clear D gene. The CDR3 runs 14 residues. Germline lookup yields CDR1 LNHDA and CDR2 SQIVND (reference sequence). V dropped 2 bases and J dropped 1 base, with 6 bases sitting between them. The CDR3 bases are TGTGCCAGTAGTATACCAAACAGCAATCAGCCCCAGCATTTT. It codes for CASSIPNSNQPQHF.

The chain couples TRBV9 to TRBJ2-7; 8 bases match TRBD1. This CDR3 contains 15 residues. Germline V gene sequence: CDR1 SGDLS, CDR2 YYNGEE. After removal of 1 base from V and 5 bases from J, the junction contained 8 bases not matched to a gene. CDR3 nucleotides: TGTGCCAGCAGCGTACATCAGGGGGCAAACGACGAGCAGTACTTC. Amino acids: CASSVHQGANDEQYF.

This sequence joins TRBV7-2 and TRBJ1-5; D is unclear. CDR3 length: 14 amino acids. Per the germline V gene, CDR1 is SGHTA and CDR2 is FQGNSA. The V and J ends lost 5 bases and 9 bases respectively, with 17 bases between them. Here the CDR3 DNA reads TGTGCCAGCAGCCCCCGGTTCCCCGAGGCGCCCCAGCATTTT. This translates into CASSPRFPEAPQHF.

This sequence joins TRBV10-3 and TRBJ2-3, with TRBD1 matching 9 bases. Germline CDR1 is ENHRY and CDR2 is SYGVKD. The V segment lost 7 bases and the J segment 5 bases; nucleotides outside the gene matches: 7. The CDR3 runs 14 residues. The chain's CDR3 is CAIKTGGIEDTQYF. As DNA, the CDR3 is TGTGCCATCAAAACAGGGGGCATTGAAGATACGCAGTATTTT.

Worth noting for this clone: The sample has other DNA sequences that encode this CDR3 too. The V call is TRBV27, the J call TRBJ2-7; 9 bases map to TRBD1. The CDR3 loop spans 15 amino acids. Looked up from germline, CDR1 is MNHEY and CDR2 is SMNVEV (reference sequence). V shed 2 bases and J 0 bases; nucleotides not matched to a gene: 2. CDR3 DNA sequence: TGTGCCAGCAGTTTAAGGGACAGGGCCTCCTACGAGCAGTACTTC. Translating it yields CASSLRDRASYEQYF.

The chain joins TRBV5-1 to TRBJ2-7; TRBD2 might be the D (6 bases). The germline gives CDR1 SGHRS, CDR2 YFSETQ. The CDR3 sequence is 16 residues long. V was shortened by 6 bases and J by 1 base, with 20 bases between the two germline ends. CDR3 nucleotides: TGCGCCAGCACCGCTGGAGGAGGGAGAGGGTCCTACGAGCAGTACTTC. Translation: CASTAGGGRGSYEQYF.

Here the CDR3 DNA reads TGTGCCAGCAGCCCCGCCCGGGGAGAGACCCAGTACTTC. As protein: CASSPARGETQYF. This rearrangement joins TRBV7-6 to TRBJ2-5; TRBD2 might be the D (5 bases). The CDR3 runs 13 residues. With 5 bases removed from V and 4 bases from J, the gap between germline ends came to 11 bases. Germline CDR1 and CDR2: SGHVS and FNYEAQ.

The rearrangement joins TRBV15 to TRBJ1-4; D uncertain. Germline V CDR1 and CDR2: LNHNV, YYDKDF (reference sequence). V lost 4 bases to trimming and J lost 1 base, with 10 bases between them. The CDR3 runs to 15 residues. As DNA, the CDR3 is TGTGCCACCAGCAATGCAATGAGAACTAATGAAAAACTGTTTTTT. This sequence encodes CATSNAMRTNEKLFF. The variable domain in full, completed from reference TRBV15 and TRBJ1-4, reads DAMVIQNPRYQVTQFGKPVTLSCSQTLNHNVMYWYQQKSSQAPKLLFHYYDKDFNNEADTPDNFQSRRPNTSFCFLDIRSPGLGDTAMYLCATSNAMRTNEKLFFGSGTQLSVL.

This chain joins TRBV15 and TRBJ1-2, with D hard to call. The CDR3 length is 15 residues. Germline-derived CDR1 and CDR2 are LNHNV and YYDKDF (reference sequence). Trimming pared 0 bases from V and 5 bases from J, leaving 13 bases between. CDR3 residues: CATSRDPSGWYGYTF. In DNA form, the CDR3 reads TGTGCCACCAGCAGAGACCCCTCGGGTTGGTATGGCTACACCTTC. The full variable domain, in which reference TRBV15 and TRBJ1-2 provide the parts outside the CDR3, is DAMVIQNPRYQVTQFGKPVTLSCSQTLNHNVMYWYQQKSSQAPKLLFHYYDKDFNNEADTPDNFQSRRPNTSFCFLDIRSPGLGDTAMYLCATSRDPSGWYGYTFGSGTRLTVV.

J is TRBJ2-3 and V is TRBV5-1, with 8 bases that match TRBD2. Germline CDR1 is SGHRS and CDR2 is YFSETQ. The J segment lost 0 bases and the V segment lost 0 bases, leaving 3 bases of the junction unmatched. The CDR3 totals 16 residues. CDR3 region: CASSLGTSPSTDTQYF. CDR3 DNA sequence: TGCGCCAGCAGCTTGGGGACTAGCCCTAGCACAGATACGCAGTATTTT. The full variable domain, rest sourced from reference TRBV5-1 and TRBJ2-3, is KAGVTQTPRYLIKTRGQQVTLSCSPISGHRSVSWYQQTPGQGLQFLFEYFSETQRNKGNFPGRFSGRQFSNSRSEMNVSTLELGDSALYLCASSLGTSPSTDTQYFGPGTRLTVL.

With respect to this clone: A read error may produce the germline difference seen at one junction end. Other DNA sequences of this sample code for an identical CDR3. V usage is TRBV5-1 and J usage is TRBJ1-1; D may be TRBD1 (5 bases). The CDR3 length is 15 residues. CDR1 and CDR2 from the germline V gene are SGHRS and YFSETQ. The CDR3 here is CASSLVGPENTEAFF. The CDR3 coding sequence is TGCGCCAGCAGCTTGGTGGGACCGGAGAACACTGAGGCTTTCTTT. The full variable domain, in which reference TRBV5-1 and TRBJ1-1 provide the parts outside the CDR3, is KAGVTQTPRYLIKTRGQQVTLSCSPISGHRSVSWYQQTPGQGLQFLFEYFSETQRNKGNFPGRFSGRQFSNSRSEMNVSTLELGDSALYLCASSLVGPENTEAFFGQGTRLTVV.

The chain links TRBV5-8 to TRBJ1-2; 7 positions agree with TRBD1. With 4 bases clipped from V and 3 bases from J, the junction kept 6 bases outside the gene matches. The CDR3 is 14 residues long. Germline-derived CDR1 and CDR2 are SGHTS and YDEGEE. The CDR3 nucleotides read TGTGCCAGCAGCCCACAGGGGACTTACTATGGCTACACCTTC. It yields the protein CASSPQGTYYGYTF.

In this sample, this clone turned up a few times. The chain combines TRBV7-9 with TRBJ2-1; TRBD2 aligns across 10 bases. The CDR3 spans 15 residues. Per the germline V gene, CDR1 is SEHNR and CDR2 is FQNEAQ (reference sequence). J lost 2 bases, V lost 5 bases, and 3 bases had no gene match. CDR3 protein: CASSRAGGTYNEQFF. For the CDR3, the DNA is TGTGCCAGCAGCCGAGCGGGAGGGACCTACAATGAGCAGTTCTTC.

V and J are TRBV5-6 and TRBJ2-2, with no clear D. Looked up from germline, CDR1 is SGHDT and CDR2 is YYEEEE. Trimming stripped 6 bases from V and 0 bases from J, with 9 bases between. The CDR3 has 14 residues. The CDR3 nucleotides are TGTGCCAGCATTCCGGGTCCGAACACCGGGGAGCTGTTTTTT. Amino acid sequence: CASIPGPNTGELFF.

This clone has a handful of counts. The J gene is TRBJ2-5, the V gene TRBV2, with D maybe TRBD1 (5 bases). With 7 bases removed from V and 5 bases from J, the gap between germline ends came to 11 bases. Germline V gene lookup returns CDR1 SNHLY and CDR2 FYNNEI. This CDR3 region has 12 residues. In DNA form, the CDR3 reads TGTGCCAGCACCCAGGGTGGCGAGACCCAGTACTTC. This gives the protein CASTQGGETQYF.

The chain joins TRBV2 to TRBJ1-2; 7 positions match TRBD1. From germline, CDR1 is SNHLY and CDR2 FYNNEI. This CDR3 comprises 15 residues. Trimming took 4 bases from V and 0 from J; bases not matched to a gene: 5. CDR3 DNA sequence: TGTGCCAGCAGTGGATCCGGGACAGCTAACTATGGCTACACCTTC. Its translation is CASSGSGTANYGYTF.

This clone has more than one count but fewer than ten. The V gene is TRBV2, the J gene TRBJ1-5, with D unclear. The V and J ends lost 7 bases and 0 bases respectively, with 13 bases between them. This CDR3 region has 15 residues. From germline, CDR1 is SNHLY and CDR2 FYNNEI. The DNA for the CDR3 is TGTGCCAGCACCGAAGCGGGTATTAGCAATCAGCCCCAGCATTTT. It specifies CASTEAGISNQPQHF.